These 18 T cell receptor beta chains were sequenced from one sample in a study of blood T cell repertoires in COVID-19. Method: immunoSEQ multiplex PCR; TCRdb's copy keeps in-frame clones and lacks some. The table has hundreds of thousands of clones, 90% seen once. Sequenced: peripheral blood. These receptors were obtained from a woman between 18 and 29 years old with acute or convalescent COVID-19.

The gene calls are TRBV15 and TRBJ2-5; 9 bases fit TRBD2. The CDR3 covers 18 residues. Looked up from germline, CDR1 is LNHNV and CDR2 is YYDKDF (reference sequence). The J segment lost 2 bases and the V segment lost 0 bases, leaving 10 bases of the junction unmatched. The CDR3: CATSRDPHSSGAQETQYF. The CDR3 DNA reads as TGTGCCACCAGCAGAGATCCCCACTCTAGCGGGGCTCAAGAGACCCAGTACTTC.

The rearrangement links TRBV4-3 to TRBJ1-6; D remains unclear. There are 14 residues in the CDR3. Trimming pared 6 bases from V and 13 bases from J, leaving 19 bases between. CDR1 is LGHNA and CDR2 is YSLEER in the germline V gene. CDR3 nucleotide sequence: TGCGCCAGCAGGAGAACCGACACCCTTGGGCCCCTCCACTTT. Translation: CASRRTDTLGPLHF.

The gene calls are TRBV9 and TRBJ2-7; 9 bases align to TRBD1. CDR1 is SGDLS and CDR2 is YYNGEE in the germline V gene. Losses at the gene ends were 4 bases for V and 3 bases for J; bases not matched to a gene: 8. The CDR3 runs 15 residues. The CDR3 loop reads CASSSNRDRDYEQYF. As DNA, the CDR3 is TGTGCCAGCAGCTCTAACCGGGACAGGGACTACGAGCAGTACTTC.

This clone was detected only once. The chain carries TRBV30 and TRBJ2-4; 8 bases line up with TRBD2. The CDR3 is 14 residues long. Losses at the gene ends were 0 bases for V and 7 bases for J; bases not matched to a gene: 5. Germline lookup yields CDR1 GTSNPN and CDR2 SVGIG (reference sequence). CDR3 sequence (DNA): TGTGCCTGGAGTGTCGGGGGGGCCGGGAACATTCAGTACTTC. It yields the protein CAWSVGGAGNIQYF.

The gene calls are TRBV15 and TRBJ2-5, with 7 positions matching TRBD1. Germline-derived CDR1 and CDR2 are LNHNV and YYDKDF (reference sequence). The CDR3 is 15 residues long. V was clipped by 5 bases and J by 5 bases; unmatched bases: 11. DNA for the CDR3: TGTGCCACCAGCTCGCCTACACAGGGGAGCGAGACCCAGTACTTC. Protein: CATSSPTQGSETQYF.

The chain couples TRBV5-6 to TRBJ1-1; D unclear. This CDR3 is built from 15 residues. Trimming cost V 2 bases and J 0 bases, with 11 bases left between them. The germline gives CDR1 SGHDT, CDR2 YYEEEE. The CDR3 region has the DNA TGTGCCAGCAGCTTAGGAGGGAGCCTGAACACTGAAGCTTTCTTT. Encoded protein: CASSLGGSLNTEAFF.

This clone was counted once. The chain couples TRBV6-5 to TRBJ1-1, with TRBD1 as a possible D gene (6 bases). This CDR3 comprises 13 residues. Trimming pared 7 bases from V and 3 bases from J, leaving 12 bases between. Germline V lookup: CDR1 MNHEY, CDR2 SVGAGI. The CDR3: CASTLTGHTEAFF. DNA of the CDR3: TGTGCCAGCACCCTAACAGGGCACACTGAAGCTTTCTTT.

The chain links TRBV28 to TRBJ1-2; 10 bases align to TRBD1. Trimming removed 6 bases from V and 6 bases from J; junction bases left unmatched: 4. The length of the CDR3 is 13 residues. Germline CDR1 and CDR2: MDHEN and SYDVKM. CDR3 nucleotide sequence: TGTGCCAGCAGCCCCGGGACAGGGGATGGCTACACCTTC. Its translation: CASSPGTGDGYTF.

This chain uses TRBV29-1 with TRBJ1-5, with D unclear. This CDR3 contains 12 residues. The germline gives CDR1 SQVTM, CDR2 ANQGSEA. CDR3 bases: TGCCTGACACTTTATAGCAATCAGCCCCAGCATTTT. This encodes CLTLYSNQPQHF.

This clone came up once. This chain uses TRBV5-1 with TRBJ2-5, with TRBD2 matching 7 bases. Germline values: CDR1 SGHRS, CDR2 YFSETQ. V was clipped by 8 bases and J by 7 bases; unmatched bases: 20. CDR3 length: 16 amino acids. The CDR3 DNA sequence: TGCGCCAGACTAGCGAGAGGGACCCCGATAGGGAGGACCCAGTACTTC. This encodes CARLARGTPIGRTQYF.

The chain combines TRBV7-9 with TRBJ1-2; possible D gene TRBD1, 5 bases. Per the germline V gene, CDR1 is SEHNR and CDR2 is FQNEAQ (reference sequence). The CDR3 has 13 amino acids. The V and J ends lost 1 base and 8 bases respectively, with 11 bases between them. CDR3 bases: TGTGCCAGCAGCTTAGTCACAGGCCGGGGCTACACCTTC. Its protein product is CASSLVTGRGYTF.

The CDR3 sequence is CASSKGGQSNQPQHF. CDR3 bases: TGTGCCAGCAGCAAAGGGGGGCAAAGCAATCAGCCCCAGCATTTT. V is TRBV21-1 and J is TRBJ1-5; the table's D call, TRBD1, has no DNA check behind it. TRBV21-1 corresponds to a pseudogene. This CDR3 contains 15 residues.

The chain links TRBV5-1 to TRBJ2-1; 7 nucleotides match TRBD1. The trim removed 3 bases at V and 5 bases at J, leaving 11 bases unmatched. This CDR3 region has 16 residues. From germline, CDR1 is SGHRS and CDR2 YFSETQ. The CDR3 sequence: CASSYGDRVPNNEQFF. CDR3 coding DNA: TGCGCCAGCAGCTACGGCGACAGGGTTCCCAACAATGAGCAGTTCTTC.

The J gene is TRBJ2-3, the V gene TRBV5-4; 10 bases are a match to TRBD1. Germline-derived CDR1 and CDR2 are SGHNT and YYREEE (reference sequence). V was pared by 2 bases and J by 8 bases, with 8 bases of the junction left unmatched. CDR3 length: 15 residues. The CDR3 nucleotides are TGTGCCAGCAGCTTCTGGGACAGGGGACAGGGTACGCAGTATTTT. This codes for CASSFWDRGQGTQYF.

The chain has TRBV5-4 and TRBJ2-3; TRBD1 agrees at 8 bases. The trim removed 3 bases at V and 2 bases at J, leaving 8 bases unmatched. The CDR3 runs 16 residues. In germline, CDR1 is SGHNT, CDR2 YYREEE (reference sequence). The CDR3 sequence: CASSSGQDASTDTQYF. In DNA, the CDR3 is TGTGCCAGCAGCTCGGGACAGGACGCTTCCACAGATACGCAGTATTTT.

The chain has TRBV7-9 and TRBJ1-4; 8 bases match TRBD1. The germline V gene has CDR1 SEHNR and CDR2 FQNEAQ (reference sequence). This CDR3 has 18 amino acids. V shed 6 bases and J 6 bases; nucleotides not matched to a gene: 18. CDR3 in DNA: TGTGCCAGCAGACCGAATGTTGCAGGGGGCGGGCGGGATGAAAAACTGTTTTTT. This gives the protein CASRPNVAGGGRDEKLFF.

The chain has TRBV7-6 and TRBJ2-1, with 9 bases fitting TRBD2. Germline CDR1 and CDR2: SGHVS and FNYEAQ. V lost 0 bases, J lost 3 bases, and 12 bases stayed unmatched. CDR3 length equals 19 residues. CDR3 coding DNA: TGTGCCAGCAGCTTAGCAGCGGGGGGTTCTTACATGGGCTACAATGAGCAGTTCTTC. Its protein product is CASSLAAGGSYMGYNEQFF.

CDR3 DNA: TGCAGTGCTAGTAGCGCATTCACAGATACGCAGTATTTT. Translated, it gives CSASSAFTDTQYF. The V call is TRBV20-1, the J call TRBJ2-3; perhaps TRBD2 as D (5 bases). V was clipped by 3 bases and J by 2 bases, with 9 bases between them. Germline values: CDR1 DFQATT, CDR2 SNEGSKA (reference sequence). There are 13 residues in the CDR3.